What follows are 8 T cell receptor beta chains derived from one specimen sequenced in a study of brain T cells in children with intractable seizures. TCRdb keeps only in-frame clones here, not all; method: immunoSEQ multiplex PCR. The profile shows approximately 330,000 clones, 93% of them singletons. Time point in this sample: blood from clinic visit 5 months post-surgery; TSC patient then seizure free. The sequences come from peripheral blood, collected 4 to 5 months after surgery. Source of these receptors: a boy younger than two with tuberous sclerosis and intractable seizures.

The V call is TRBV19, the J call TRBJ2-1; D possibly corresponds to TRBD2 (5 bases). The CDR3 extends over 14 amino acids. Per the germline V gene, CDR1 is LNHDA and CDR2 is SQIVND (reference sequence). V dropped 7 bases and J dropped 5 bases, with 15 bases sitting between them. Here the CDR3 reads CASKFAAEHNEQFF. The CDR3 region has the DNA TGTGCCAGTAAGTTTGCAGCGGAGCACAATGAGCAGTTCTTC.

This rearrangement joins TRBV7-9 to TRBJ2-3, with D tentatively TRBD2 (6 bases). The V end was cut by 3 bases, the J end by 1 base, with 8 bases between. This CDR3 has 14 residues. Germline lookup yields CDR1 SEHNR and CDR2 FQNEAQ (reference sequence). The CDR3 DNA is TGTGCCAGCAGCTTGTCTAGCGGCACAGATACGCAGTATTTT. Translation gives CASSLSSGTDTQYF.

The chain carries TRBV7-6 and TRBJ1-1; D perhaps matches TRBD1 (5 bases). The CDR3 runs 13 residues. The germline gives CDR1 SGHVS, CDR2 FNYEAQ. The V and J ends lost 2 bases and 7 bases respectively, with 11 bases between them. As DNA, the CDR3 is TGTGCCAGCAGCTTATATGGGGGAAGTGAAGCTTTCTTT. Its protein product is CASSLYGGSEAFF.

This sequence joins TRBV5-1 and TRBJ2-2, with 9 bases that match TRBD1. This CDR3 region has 14 residues. V gave up 2 bases and J gave up 6 bases; unmatched junction bases: 2. In germline, CDR1 is SGHRS, CDR2 YFSETQ. The CDR3 coding sequence is TGCGCCAGCAGCTTTACAGGGGGCTCCGGGGAGCTGTTTTTT. Translating it yields CASSFTGGSGELFF.

This chain links TRBV12-5 with TRBJ1-1, with D perhaps TRBD1 (5 bases). The CDR3 length is 16 residues. V was shortened by 5 bases and J by 3 bases, with 19 bases between the two germline ends. Germline CDR1 LGHNT, CDR2 FRNRAP. The CDR3 protein is CASGPRQPAWDTEAFF. The CDR3 DNA sequence: TGTGCTAGTGGTCCCCGACAGCCCGCCTGGGACACTGAAGCTTTCTTT.

CDR3 protein: CASSLWGGNEQFF. CDR3 bases: TGTGCCAGCAGCCTTTGGGGGGGTAATGAGCAGTTCTTC. The V call is TRBV3-1 (or the pseudogene TRBV3-2), the J call TRBJ2-1; TRBD2 agrees at 7 bases. Germline V gives CDR1 LGHDT, CDR2 YNNKEL (reference sequence). The CDR3 totals 13 residues. Unmatched junction bases numbered 4, after V lost 4 bases and J lost 7 bases.

J is TRBJ2-3 and V is TRBV20-1; D is unresolved. The V and J ends lost 5 bases and 2 bases respectively, with 5 bases between them. Germline CDR1 and CDR2: DFQATT and SNEGSKA (reference sequence). The CDR3 has 11 amino acids. CDR3 bases: TGCAGTGCTTCAGACACAGATACGCAGTATTTT. It codes for CSASDTDTQYF.

With regard to this clone: Distinct nucleotide sequences in the sample also encode this CDR3. V and J are TRBV3-1 (or the pseudogene TRBV3-2) and TRBJ1-5, with TRBD1 as a possible D gene (5 bases). Germline CDR1 and CDR2: LGHDT and YNNKEL (reference sequence). The V end lost 3 bases, the J end lost 0 bases, and 6 bases lay between the germline ends. CDR3 length: 14 amino acids. DNA of the CDR3: TGTGCCAGCAGCCAGCAGGGTAGCAATCAGCCCCAGCATTTT. As protein: CASSQQGSNQPQHF.